One sample yielded the 28 T cell receptor beta chains listed below, sequenced in a study of T cell responses to AZD1222 COVID-19 vaccine (dated by TCRdb to about 2021). The time point label for this specimen denotes: about 28 days (+/-7) after the second vaccine dose. Receptor amplification or capture employed the immunoSEQ multiplex PCR assay. TCRdb obtained this table from immuneACCESS and retained in-frame rearrangements with V and J assigned. These tables miss some clones; where compared with another copy, unresolved V genes account for less than half of the shortfall, and the remainder is unexplained. Across this sample there are about 80,000 clones, with 80% to 90% seen only once. 10% of the sample comes from the top ten. Here the sequenced sample was peripheral blood, taken 28 days after the second AZD1222 dose. The receptors shown here come from an adult who received the AZD1222 COVID-19 vaccine.

The chain joins TRBV3-1 (or the pseudogene TRBV3-2) to TRBJ2-2; weak D call: TRBD1 (6 bases). Germline V gene lookup returns CDR1 LGHDT and CDR2 YNNKEL (reference sequence). This CDR3 contains 18 residues. Trimming removed 2 bases at V and 1 base at J, with 17 bases between. The CDR3: CASSQFRTALWNTGELFF. Here the CDR3 DNA reads TGTGCCAGCAGCCAATTCCGGACAGCACTTTGGAACACCGGGGAGCTGTTTTTT.

The chain joins TRBV6-4 to TRBJ2-7, with TRBD2 matching over 12 bases. Trimming cost V 9 bases and J 3 bases; bases outside gene matches: 3. Per the germline V gene, CDR1 is MRHNA and CDR2 is SNTAGT. The CDR3 runs 13 residues. CDR3 loop: CARTSGGFYEQYF. DNA of the CDR3: TGTGCCAGGACTAGCGGGGGTTTCTACGAGCAGTACTTC.

This clone occurred once. V is TRBV6-5 and J is TRBJ1-4, with D possibly being TRBD1 (6 bases). This CDR3 comprises 14 residues. V was cut by 4 bases and J by 4 bases, with 10 bases left in between. Germline CDR1 and CDR2: MNHEY and SVGAGI. The CDR3 sequence: CASSSRGVNEKLFF. DNA of the CDR3: TGTGCCAGCAGTTCGAGGGGGGTTAATGAAAAACTGTTTTTT.

This chain connects TRBV28 to TRBJ2-4; 7 bases fit TRBD1. V gave up 6 bases and J gave up 7 bases; unmatched junction bases: 6. The CDR3 extends over 13 amino acids. CDR1 and CDR2 (germline): MDHEN, SYDVKM. CDR3 coding DNA: TGTGCCAGCAGCCAAGGGGGACAGAACATTCAGTACTTC. This encodes CASSQGGQNIQYF.

The chain couples TRBV5-1 to TRBJ2-7; D ambiguous. The CDR3 length is 14 residues. Looked up from germline, CDR1 is SGHRS and CDR2 is YFSETQ. V lost 0 bases to trimming and J lost 7 bases, with 14 bases between them. CDR3 sequence: CASSLVGYAREQYF. The CDR3 region has the DNA TGCGCCAGCAGCTTGGTCGGGTATGCTCGGGAGCAGTACTTC.

This sequence joins TRBV28 and TRBJ1-2; D possibly corresponds to TRBD1 (5 bases). V was shortened by 6 bases and J by 2 bases, with 7 bases between the two germline ends. In germline, CDR1 is MDHEN, CDR2 SYDVKM. CDR3 length: 12 amino acids. The CDR3 sequence: CASRRDNYGYTF. The DNA of the CDR3 is TGTGCCAGCAGAAGGGACAACTATGGCTACACCTTC.

V gene TRBV9 combines with J gene TRBJ1-3, with a tentative D call TRBD1 (6 bases). The length of the CDR3 is 17 residues. The V and J ends lost 1 base and 0 bases respectively, with 14 bases between them. Per germline, CDR1 SGDLS and CDR2 YYNGEE. The CDR3 coding sequence is TGTGCCAGCAGCGTAAGGGACACCTCCATCTCTGGAAACACCATATATTTT. It yields the protein CASSVRDTSISGNTIYF.

The chain couples TRBV11-3 to TRBJ2-3; D gene ambiguous. The CDR3 covers 14 residues. The germline V gene encodes CDR1 SGHNT and CDR2 YENEEA. V was clipped by 5 bases and J by 6 bases, with 15 bases between them. The DNA for the CDR3 is TGTGCCAGCAGCCCAGGACCCGTCGCGGATACGCAGTATTTT. Encoded protein: CASSPGPVADTQYF.

The chain carries TRBV29-1 and TRBJ2-7; TRBD2 might be the D (5 bases). Germline CDR1 SQVTM, CDR2 ANQGSEA. The CDR3 has 13 amino acids. The V end was cut by 4 bases, the J end by 3 bases, with 13 bases between. For the CDR3, the DNA is TGCAGCGTTGGACGGGGTTCAAACTACGAGCAGTACTTC. Translation gives CSVGRGSNYEQYF.

The chain is built from TRBV2 and TRBJ1-2; tentatively, D is TRBD1 (6 bases). The CDR3 length is 15 residues. Trimming stripped 6 bases from V and 0 bases from J, with 14 bases between. Germline CDR1 is SNHLY and CDR2 is FYNNEI. The CDR3, as DNA: TGTGCCAGCAGGGAACAGGGATCTGCTAACTATGGCTACACCTTC. Its translation: CASREQGSANYGYTF.

This chain joins TRBV5-1 and TRBJ2-3; TRBD2 is a possible D gene (6 bases). The CDR3 has 14 residues. The V gene lost 5 bases and the J gene lost 2 bases, with 12 bases spanning the gap. Germline CDR1 is SGHRS and CDR2 is YFSETQ. The CDR3 loop reads CASSWLANTDTQYF. DNA for the CDR3: TGCGCCAGCAGTTGGCTAGCGAACACAGATACGCAGTATTTT.

V gene TRBV29-1 combines with J gene TRBJ1-1; the D gene is possibly TRBD1 (5 bases). There are 12 residues in the CDR3. Trimming removed 1 base at V and 8 bases at J, with 11 bases between. Germline CDR1 is SQVTM and CDR2 is ANQGSEA. Written as DNA, the CDR3 is TGCAGCGTTGAAGGCGGGGGGAACGAAGCTTTCTTT. Translation: CSVEGGGNEAFF.

This clone appeared a few times. The rearrangement links TRBV25-1 to TRBJ2-2, with D possibly being TRBD2 (5 bases). The germline V and J ends were trimmed by 6 bases and 1 base, with 12 bases remaining between them. CDR1 MGHDK and CDR2 SYGVNS come from the germline V gene. The CDR3 has 15 amino acids. In DNA form, the CDR3 reads TGTGCCAGCAGGATGGGGAGTGGGAACACCGGGGAGCTGTTTTTT. Amino acid sequence: CASRMGSGNTGELFF.

The chain couples TRBV7-9 to TRBJ2-3; the match to TRBD2 covers 9 bases. The CDR3 runs 17 residues. V shed 2 bases and J 11 bases; nucleotides not matched to a gene: 17. Germline V gives CDR1 SEHNR, CDR2 FQNEAQ (reference sequence). The CDR3 spells CASSLQPGLAGTVWQYF. Written as DNA, the CDR3 is TGTGCCAGCAGCTTACAACCCGGCCTAGCGGGGACCGTTTGGCAGTATTTT.

In this sample, this clone turned up once. The V gene is TRBV2, the J gene TRBJ1-6; D may be TRBD1 (6 bases). The length of the CDR3 is 17 residues. Trimming cost V 2 bases and J 7 bases, with 18 bases left between them. CDR1 and CDR2 from the germline V gene are SNHLY and FYNNEI. CDR3 residues: CASSEWGMTGLNSPLHF. In DNA, the CDR3 is TGTGCCAGCAGTGAATGGGGGATGACAGGATTAAATTCACCCCTCCACTTT.

The CDR3 DNA sequence: TGTGCCAGCAGCCTAGGGGCAGGGTCGGCTGAGCAGTTCTTC. This gives the protein CASSLGAGSAEQFF. The chain employs TRBV7-9 and TRBJ2-1, with D possibly TRBD1 on 5 matching bases. Germline V gene sequence: CDR1 SEHNR, CDR2 FQNEAQ (reference sequence). This CDR3 contains 14 residues. Trimming stripped 5 bases from V and 9 bases from J, with 17 bases between.

This clone was seen more than once but under ten times. This sequence joins TRBV27 and TRBJ1-6, with a possible D match to TRBD1 (6 bases). CDR3 size: 15 residues. Looked up from germline, CDR1 is MNHEY and CDR2 is SMNVEV (reference sequence). Trimming shortened V by 6 bases and J by 10 bases, and 19 bases separated the two germline ends. CDR3 coding DNA: TGTGCCAGCAGCCTCCAACTCCTTCAGGGGTCACCCCTCCACTTT. Amino acids: CASSLQLLQGSPLHF.

V gene TRBV5-8 combines with J gene TRBJ2-1, with 9 bases aligning to TRBD2. Germline trimming cut 1 base from V and 6 bases from J; bases unmatched to any gene: 5. CDR1 SGHTS and CDR2 YDEGEE come from the germline V gene. This CDR3 is built from 15 residues. CDR3 amino acids: CASSLRGGGANEQFF. DNA of the CDR3: TGTGCCAGCAGCTTGCGAGGCGGGGGGGCCAATGAGCAGTTCTTC.

The chain uses TRBV28 and TRBJ2-5, with 8 positions matching TRBD1. The CDR3 consists of 16 residues. Per the germline V gene, CDR1 is MDHEN and CDR2 is SYDVKM. The ends lost 0 bases at V and 2 bases at J; junction bases unmatched: 5. The CDR3 here is CASSLWWTGRQETQYF. DNA of the CDR3: TGTGCCAGCAGTTTATGGTGGACAGGGAGGCAAGAGACCCAGTACTTC.

The sample holds one count of this clone. V and J are TRBV5-1 and TRBJ2-6; D gene unclear. The CDR3 runs 14 residues. Looked up from germline, CDR1 is SGHRS and CDR2 is YFSETQ. Trimming removed 4 bases at V and 0 bases at J, with 5 bases between. The CDR3 sequence is CASSMDSGANVLTF. Written as DNA, the CDR3 is TGCGCCAGCAGCATGGACTCTGGGGCCAACGTCCTGACTTTC.

This chain links TRBV21-1 with TRBJ1-2. TRBV21-1 is a pseudogene locus. The length of the CDR3 is 12 residues. This chain's CDR3 is CASSKGGYGYTF. The DNA for the CDR3 is TGTGCCAGCAGCAAAGGAGGGTATGGCTACACCTTC.

V is TRBV7-9 and J is TRBJ2-7, with D uncertain. From germline, CDR1 is SEHNR and CDR2 FQNEAQ (reference sequence). The CDR3 sequence is 15 residues long. Trimming cost V 3 bases and J 2 bases, with 14 bases left between them. In DNA, the CDR3 is TGTGCCAGCAGCTTTGGTACCCCGACCACCTACGAGCAGTACTTC. Its protein is CASSFGTPTTYEQYF.

The chain uses TRBV6-6 and TRBJ1-3, with D unclear. The CDR3 totals 13 residues. Trimming cost V 0 bases and J 0 bases, with 0 bases left between them. Per germline, CDR1 MNHNY and CDR2 SVGAGI (reference sequence). The CDR3 region has the DNA TGTGCCAGCAGTTACTCCTCTGGAAACACCATATATTTT. Protein sequence: CASSYSSGNTIYF.

This clone was counted once. V and J are TRBV6-4 and TRBJ1-3; tentatively, D is TRBD1 (5 bases). The CDR3 is made up of 18 amino acids. V lost 4 bases and J lost 1, with 20 bases in between. Germline CDR1 and CDR2: MRHNA and SNTAGT. The CDR3 loop is CASSGVFRGYRSGNTIYF. The CDR3 DNA reads TGTGCCAGCAGTGGGGTTTTTAGGGGTTATAGATCTGGAAACACCATATATTTT.

This rearrangement joins TRBV7-6 to TRBJ2-2, with no clear D. The CDR3 runs 18 residues. From germline, CDR1 is SGHVS and CDR2 FNYEAQ. The germline V and J ends were trimmed by 0 bases and 3 bases, with 17 bases remaining between them. The CDR3 sequence is CASSLAPVGLIDTGELFF. The CDR3, as DNA: TGTGCCAGCAGCTTAGCGCCGGTTGGTCTGATCGACACCGGGGAGCTGTTTTTT.

The V and J genes are TRBV19 and TRBJ1-4, with a tentative D call TRBD1 (6 bases). CDR3 length: 13 residues. The germline V and J ends were trimmed by 7 bases and 6 bases, with 12 bases remaining between them. Germline V gives CDR1 LNHDA, CDR2 SQIVND (reference sequence). The DNA for the CDR3 is TGTGCCAGTAACGGCCAGGGGCATGAAAAACTGTTTTTT. This translates into CASNGQGHEKLFF.

The chain combines TRBV2 with TRBJ1-5; D gene ambiguous. The CDR3 has 14 residues. V was shortened by 8 bases and J by 2 bases, with 13 bases between the two germline ends. Germline-derived CDR1 and CDR2 are SNHLY and FYNNEI. The CDR3 reads CASGRSLGNQPQHF. Here the CDR3 DNA reads TGTGCCAGCGGGCGATCTTTAGGCAATCAGCCCCAGCATTTT.

This sequence joins TRBV7-8 and TRBJ2-3, with 13 bases that match TRBD2. The germline V gene encodes CDR1 SGHVS and CDR2 FQNEAQ. This CDR3 region has 17 residues. Germline trimming cut 5 bases from V and 7 bases from J; bases unmatched to any gene: 12. DNA for the CDR3: TGTGCCAGCAGCCATTTATACGGGACTAGCGGGGATTATACGCAGTATTTT. This gives the protein CASSHLYGTSGDYTQYF.